This section outlines one T cell receptor (beta chain) sequence together with its context. The antigen it binds to is not known. The sample holds no much larger clone one base away, and base qualities are not on file. This sample is drawn from a study of shared clonotypes between healthy human individuals (dated by TCRdb to the early 2020s). Some background on the complete study: The cohort comprised a couple of women and a few men aged 18 to 49 years. The study deeply sequenced blood TCR repertoires of about 5 healthy adults to estimate repertoire size and the extent of clonotype sharing between individuals. Between about 0.85 and 10 billion PBMCs per donor were obtained by leukapheresis. Different laboratories and diverse techniques were used to prepare libraries and sequence TCR repertoires, to increase sequencing depth and limit assay-specific biases. For each donor, CD4 naive and CD4 memory were each given three plates, CD8 naive was given two plates, and CD8 memory was given one plate.

Overall results and qualifications from the work: Rarefaction of sorted-subset datasets indicated incomplete sequencing despite the large sequencing depth. Across a handful of donors, roughly 5% of naive CD4, roughly 3.5% of naive CD8, around 2.1% of memory CD4, and 0.4% of memory CD8 clonotypes were shared. The small number of donors limited the genetic and exposure-history diversity represented. Compared with non-shared clonotypes, clonotypes shared by all four sorted-subset donors had higher generation probabilities. Estimated clonotype richness was generally larger for naive than for memory subsets. Only blood was sampled, and tissue TCR repertoires likely differ from those in blood. Pairwise subsampling indicated that sequencing depth was expected to affect the degree of clonotype sharing among donors.

TCR CDR3 regions were amplified from genomic DNA by multiplex PCR using the deep immunoSEQ assay. Extracted genomic DNA from each cell subset was spread evenly across all wells of several immunoSEQ 96-well plates, with each plate serving as a replicate. For sorted subsets, each replicate PCR was loaded with 200 ng genomic DNA, equivalent to 30,000 or so T cell genomes. Purified libraries were quantified with a Qubit 3.0 fluorometer, sized on a Bioanalyzer 2100, and re-quantified with the KAPA Library Quantification kit. Each immunoSEQ 96-well plate was sequenced on its own single-read 150-cycle Illumina NextSeq 550 flow cell. In the source study's methods: Because the immunoSEQ output held only junctional sequences and lacked quality scores, the filtering could not match the filtering applied to full-length reads. To assign V/J genes and CDR3, sequences were annotated using PyIR, a Python wrapper for IgBLAST v1.9, with IMGT germline references. Reads with weak V/J assignments (E-value above 1e-6), missing CDR3, stop codons, out-of-frame junctions, or ambiguous translated residues were removed. V3J clonotypes were defined as sequences sharing an identical inferred V gene, J gene, and CDR3 amino acid sequence. To compute the percentage overlap between repertoires, the number of shared unique clonotypes was divided by the size of the smaller repertoire. RTK rarefaction, the Chao1 estimator, and Recon v2.1 estimates of unobserved clonotypes were used to assess repertoire richness. OLGA was used to compute generation probabilities for all TCRbeta clonotypes that the gDNA method yielded from a handful of donors. TCRdb's version of the immuneACCESS table is confined to in-frame rearrangements and falls short of the full clone set. An unresolved V gene accounts for under half of the shortfall where checked; the remainder is of unknown origin. That table supplies the V and J calls and clone size; D and trimming were determined from the DNA. The sample table shows over 2 million clones, and about 95% are seen once. The ten largest clones capture roughly 1.1% of the sample.

CD8 naive samples were obtained by positive selection for CCR7 among CD45RO-negative cells, yielding a CD45RA+CCR7+ population from which TemRA cells were excluded. The donors were healthy, HIV-negative adults with no recently reported acute infections or vaccinations. Every donor was a Caucasian adult living in Nashville, Tennessee, USA. After blood collection by leukapheresis, PBMCs were isolated using Ficoll-Histopaque density gradient centrifugation and then cryopreserved in the vapor phase of liquid nitrogen. Purity and quantity of every magnetically sorted T cell population were checked by analytical flow cytometry. Genomic DNA was isolated from each sorted fraction and quantified by UV absorbance on a Nanodrop 2000c. This clonotype was sampled from a man younger than 35 in good health. Source material: naive CD8+ T cells sorted from blood. The cell subset or site label, read with the paper, signifies: CD45RA+CCR7+.

The encoded CDR3 is CASSLSGHPASYEQYF. The sequenced DNA: TGTGCCAGCAGTTTATCGGGCCACCCTGCGAGCTACGAGCAGTACTTC. The chain joins TRBV28 to TRBJ2-7; the D gene lacks a confident call. From the cysteine through the phenylalanine, the CDR3 covers 16 amino acids. The kept DNA is CDR3 alone, 48 bases in frame from the first base. Cut back by 1 base and 3 bases, the V and J ends lie 16 bases apart. CDR1 and CDR2 are read off the germline V gene as MDHEN and SYDVKM.